This is a list of T cell receptor beta chains from one sample in a study of blood T cells in healthy people across ages. Each CDR3 protein is one row after TCRdb ran MiXCR on the 5' RACE reads. The data hold about 640,000 distinct CDR3 sequences, with approximately 59% observed a single time. Sequenced: blood. The receptors derive from a man between 60 and 70 years old in good health. Each CDR3 is given with its conserved first and last residue. A D gene is named only where the DNA matches it firmly. Clone size is stated in some rows and not others, as once, few, many or a class when expanded.

V	size	J	D	CDR3	DNA
TRBV27	-	TRBJ2-5	-	CASSFARGQGTQYF	TGTGCCAGCAGTTTTGCCCGGGGGCAGGGGACCCAGTACTTC
TRBV11-2	few	TRBJ2-7	-	CASSLDRASYEQYF	TGTGCCAGCAGCTTAGATCGTGCGTCCTACGAGCAGTACTTC
TRBV7-6	-	TRBJ1-4	-	CASSLTQGTNEKLFF	TGTGCCAGCAGCTTAACCCAGGGCACTAATGAAAAACTGTTTTTT
TRBV20-1	-	TRBJ2-7	TRBD2	CSTSGGAYEQYF	TGCAGTACTAGCGGGGGGGCGTACGAGCAGTACTTC
TRBV29-1	-	TRBJ2-3	-	CSTDTQYF	TGCAGCACAGATACGCAGTATTTT
TRBV18	-	TRBJ2-5	-	CASSPNGQLQETQYF	TGTGCCAGCTCACCAAATGGACAACTCCAAGAGACCCAGTACTTC
TRBV20-1	-	TRBJ2-7	-	CSAGGLYEQYF	TGCAGTGCAGGGGGACTATACGAGCAGTACTTC
TRBV6-1	-	TRBJ1-6	-	CASNAPRQIYNSPLHF	TGTGCCAGCAACGCCCCCCGACAGATTTATAATTCACCCCTCCACTTT
TRBV2	-	TRBJ1-2	-	CASSDRPTNYGYTF	TGTGCCAGCAGTGATAGACCCACTAACTATGGCTACACCTTC
TRBV25-1	few	TRBJ2-1	TRBD2	CASSAHERGSSYNEQFF	TGTGCCAGCAGTGCCCATGAGCGGGGTAGCTCCTACAATGAGCAGTTCTTC
TRBV5-1	-	TRBJ1-4	-	CASSFNGGDNEKLFF	TGCGCCAGCAGCTTTAATGGGGGAGACAATGAAAAACTGTTTTTT
TRBV20-1	many	TRBJ2-5	-	CSARGTPETQYF	TGCAGTGCCCGCGGGACACCCGAGACCCAGTACTTC
TRBV6-5	few	TRBJ2-3	-	CASSYGVARDTQYF	TGTGCCAGCAGTTACGGGGTAGCGAGAGATACGCAGTATTTT
TRBV10-3	-	TRBJ1-1	-	CAIEKQVNTEAFF	TGTGCCATCGAAAAACAGGTGAACACTGAAGCTTTCTTT
TRBV9	once	TRBJ2-7	-	CASSSSGGGLRGEQYF	TGTGCCAGCAGTTCCTCCGGTGGGGGACTCCGAGGCGAGCAGTACTTC
TRBV6-5	-	TRBJ1-2	-	CASSVRTANYGYTF	TGTGCCAGCAGCGTCAGGACAGCTAACTATGGCTACACCTTC
TRBV20-1	-	TRBJ1-1	-	CSARVTAEAFF	TGCAGTGCTAGAGTGACAGCCGAAGCTTTCTTT
TRBV20-1	once	TRBJ2-1	TRBD2	CSASRLAIYNEQFF	TGCAGTGCTAGTAGACTAGCGATATACAATGAGCAGTTCTTC
TRBV7-9	-	TRBJ1-6	-	CASSEGQIFSPLHF	TGTGCCAGCAGCGAAGGACAGATTTTTTCACCCCTCCACTTT
TRBV7-2	-	TRBJ2-5	-	CASSLGPSRETQYF	TGTGCCAGCAGCTTAGGGCCTAGCCGTGAGACCCAGTACTTC
TRBV21-1	-	TRBJ2-7	-	CASRRPRAGAYEQYF	TGTGCCAGCAGGCGTCCAAGGGCAGGGGCCTACGAGCAGTACTTC
TRBV18	-	TRBJ2-7	-	CASSPPLSYEQYF	TGTGCCAGCTCACCACCGCTCTCCTACGAGCAGTACTTC
TRBV4-1	-	TRBJ2-7	TRBD2	CASSQENVRGVYEQYF	TGCGCCAGCAGCCAAGAGAACGTACGGGGGGTCTACGAGCAGTACTTC
TRBV28	few	TRBJ1-4	-	CASSQPGANEKLFF	TGTGCCAGCAGTCAACCAGGGGCTAATGAAAAACTGTTTTTT
TRBV20-1	-	TRBJ2-7	TRBD1	CSARQGGRDEQYF	TGCAGTGCCAGACAGGGGGGACGGGACGAGCAGTACTTC
TRBV6-2/TRBV6-3	-	TRBJ2-6	-	CASSYDTGLVGANVLTF	TGTGCCAGCAGTTACGACACAGGGTTGGTTGGGGCCAACGTCCTGACTTTC
TRBV27	many	TRBJ2-6	TRBD1	CASRWTGRSSGANVLTF	TGTGCCAGCAGATGGACAGGGAGAAGCTCTGGGGCCAACGTCCTGACTTTC
TRBV21-1	-	TRBJ1-1	-	CASSTPTTEAFF	TGTGCCAGCAGCACCCCAACGACTGAAGCTTTCTTT
TRBV6-5	-	TRBJ2-7	TRBD1	CASSRDRGNYEQYF	TGTGCCAGCAGCCGAGACAGGGGCAATTACGAGCAGTACTTC
TRBV3-1	many	TRBJ1-2	-	CASSQDYRYYGYTF	TGTGCCAGCAGCCAAGACTACAGGTACTATGGCTACACCTTC
TRBV20-1	-	TRBJ1-2	-	CSARWGTAGYTF	TGCAGTGCTAGGTGGGGTACCGCTGGCTACACCTTC
TRBV24-1	-	TRBJ2-5	TRBD1	CATGAAGGFQETQYF	TGTGCCACCGGGGCGGCAGGGGGTTTCCAAGAGACCCAGTACTTC
TRBV5-4	-	TRBJ1-2	-	CASSPGGSAEVYGYTF	TGTGCCAGCAGCCCGGGGGGGTCAGCTGAAGTCTATGGCTACACCTTC
TRBV6-1	-	TRBJ1-2	-	CAVRGLGYGYTF	TGTGCCGTCCGGGGATTGGGCTATGGCTACACCTTC
TRBV29-1	few	TRBJ2-5	TRBD1	CSVRLTGAETQYF	TGCAGCGTGCGACTGACAGGGGCGGAGACCCAGTACTTC
TRBV29-1	-	TRBJ1-2	-	CSVDVGVGPNGYTF	TGCAGCGTTGACGTAGGGGTCGGGCCGAATGGCTACACCTTC
TRBV6-5	-	TRBJ2-7	-	CASNSHTCEQYF	TGTGCCAGCAACTCCCACACCTGCGAGCAGTACTTC
TRBV12-3/TRBV12-4	-	TRBJ1-1	-	CASSPGTEAFF	TGTGCCAGCAGTCCGGGGACTGAAGCTTTCTTT
TRBV4-2	many	TRBJ1-4	TRBD1	CASSQGQGWVATNEKLFF	TGTGCCAGCAGCCAAGGACAGGGGTGGGTGGCGACTAATGAAAAACTGTTTTTT
TRBV2	-	TRBJ2-1	TRBD2	CASRAGGNEQFF	TGTGCCAGCAGGGCGGGGGGCAATGAGCAGTTCTTC
TRBV28	-	TRBJ1-1	-	CASRLSSGAMNTEAFF	TGTGCCAGCAGATTATCCTCGGGGGCGATGAACACTGAAGCTTTCTTT
TRBV20-1	-	TRBJ2-7	-	CSAQRSGLVGRYEQYF	TGCAGTGCTCAGAGATCGGGGCTAGTGGGACGCTACGAGCAGTACTTC
TRBV3-1	-	TRBJ2-1	-	CASSRLGSYNEQFF	TGTGCCAGCAGCCGCCTGGGCTCCTACAATGAGCAGTTCTTC
TRBV7-9	-	TRBJ1-6	-	CASSFGTDNSPLHF	TGTGCCAGCAGCTTTGGAACCGATAATTCACCCCTCCACTTT
TRBV10-1	-	TRBJ2-5	TRBD2	CASSEGRTSGGQETQYF	TGCGCCAGCAGTGAGGGGAGGACCAGCGGGGGTCAAGAGACCCAGTACTTC
TRBV29-1	-	TRBJ1-1	-	CSVEEGSNTEAFF	TGCAGCGTTGAAGAGGGCAGCAACACTGAAGCTTTCTTT
TRBV4-1	-	TRBJ1-6	-	CASSKGGGGLGVSPLHF	TGCGCCAGCAGCAAAGGCGGTGGGGGGCTGGGGGTTTCACCCCTCCACTTT
TRBV20-1	-	TRBJ2-5	-	CSATVPGPGETQYF	TGCAGTGCCACGGTACCGGGGCCGGGTGAGACCCAGTACTTC
TRBV2	-	TRBJ2-3	-	CASRVYLSTDTQYF	TGTGCCAGCAGAGTCTACCTTAGCACAGATACGCAGTATTTT
TRBV6-5	-	TRBJ2-3	-	CASSYSNTAPDTQYF	TGTGCCAGCAGTTACTCCAATACGGCCCCAGATACGCAGTATTTT
TRBV27	-	TRBJ2-1	TRBD1	CASSIRDRKNNEQFF	TGTGCCAGCAGTATCCGGGACAGGAAAAACAATGAGCAGTTCTTC
TRBV20-1	few	TRBJ1-1	-	CSARDFHGFNTEAFF	TGCAGTGCTAGAGATTTTCATGGGTTTAACACTGAAGCTTTCTTT